This T cell receptor (beta chain) derives from a study of CD8+CD57+ T cells in acquired aplastic anemia. Study-wide background: Mean DNA quantity obtained from sorted CD4+ and CD8+ cells was approximately 3 ug.

Study observations and caveats: The same twenty-nine CD8+ CDR3 sequences occurred in patients and in controls.

All patients picked for sequencing had shown, by flow cytometry, an expansion of CD8+CD57+ cells. Each patient had severe acquired aplastic anemia. No patient had been given any therapy when blood was sampled. This clonotype was seen repeatedly, ten times or more. What it binds is not known. Between the trimmed V and J ends, which lost 2 bases and 2 bases, there was a span of 13 bases. CDR3 length equals 15 residues. CDR1 MNHNS and CDR2 SASEGT come from the germline V gene. Genomic DNA templated the TCR beta VDJ and CDR3 profiling. TCRdb reanalysed the reads using MiXCR and keeps one entry per CDR3 protein. Among around 180,000 distinct CDR3 sequences, less than 50% were seen once, and the ten largest hold 1.8%.

The material sequenced was sorted CD4+, CD8+, or CD8+CD57+ T cells (not recorded which) from PBMCs. The receptor comes from a human donor with aplastic anemia. The chain couples TRBV6-1 to TRBJ2-7; no clear D gene. CDR3 in DNA: TGTGCCAGCAGTGAATGGGGATCGGGTACCTACGAGCAGTACTTC. It is translated as CASSEWGSGTYEQYF.